The 19 T cell receptor beta chains given below trace back to one sample, sequenced in a study of blood T cell repertoires in COVID-19. Data came from immunoSEQ multiplex PCR; TCRdb stores just in-frame clones and leaves some out. The table records about 300,000 clones, around 92% of them present only once. Sequencing was carried out using PBMCs or T cells enriched from blood (not recorded which). These receptors originate from a woman aged 50 to 65 who had been exposed to COVID-19.

V is TRBV5-1 and J is TRBJ2-5; 8 bases agree with TRBD1. CDR1 and CDR2 from the germline V gene are SGHRS and YFSETQ. The CDR3 covers 15 residues. V was clipped by 4 bases and J by 4 bases; unmatched bases: 9. The DNA of the CDR3 is TGCGCCAGCAGCGTCGGACAGGGTAGCTTAGAGACCCAGTACTTC. It translates to CASSVGQGSLETQYF.

The chain uses TRBV28 and TRBJ2-2; TRBD1 matches 9 bases. Germline CDR1 reads MDHEN; CDR2 reads SYDVKM. The CDR3 sequence is 15 residues long. V shed 6 bases and J 4 bases; nucleotides not matched to a gene: 6. Here the CDR3 DNA reads TGTGCCAGCAGAACGGGACAGGGCATCACCGGGGAGCTGTTTTTT. Translation gives CASRTGQGITGELFF.

This chain links TRBV12-3 or TRBV12-4 with TRBJ1-1; D is perhaps TRBD1 (6 bases). The CDR3 contains 13 residues. Trimming took off 5 bases at V and 5 bases at J, with 12 bases between the two ends. Written as DNA, the CDR3 is TGTGCCAGCAGTATAACAGGGTTAACTGAAGCTTTCTTT. Amino acid sequence: CASSITGLTEAFF.

This clone was counted once. In nucleotides, the CDR3 is TGCGCCAGCAGGGGCGGACACCGGAACACTGAAGCTTTCTTT. Amino acids: CASRGGHRNTEAFF. The rearrangement joins TRBV5-1 to TRBJ1-1; D is perhaps TRBD1 (5 bases). This CDR3 is 14 amino acids long. V was clipped by 5 bases and J by 1 base, with 12 bases between them. Germline V gives CDR1 SGHRS, CDR2 YFSETQ. The entire variable domain, with the rest obtained from reference TRBV5-1 and TRBJ1-1, is as follows: KAGVTQTPRYLIKTRGQQVTLSCSPISGHRSVSWYQQTPGQGLQFLFEYFSETQRNKGNFPGRFSGRQFSNSRSEMNVSTLELGDSALYLCASRGGHRNTEAFFGQGTRLTVV.

V is TRBV10-3 and J is TRBJ2-1; D is perhaps TRBD1 (5 bases). V dropped 0 bases and J dropped 8 bases, with 17 bases sitting between them. The CDR3 covers 16 residues. Per germline, CDR1 ENHRY and CDR2 SYGVKD. CDR3 sequence reads: CAISESSGREDHEQFF. Written as DNA, the CDR3 is TGTGCCATCAGTGAGTCGTCAGGGCGCGAAGATCATGAGCAGTTCTTC.

The J gene is TRBJ1-4, the V gene TRBV3-1 (or the pseudogene TRBV3-2), with a tentative D call TRBD1 (6 bases). Germline V lookup: CDR1 LGHDT, CDR2 YNNKEL (reference sequence). V lost 0 bases to trimming and J lost 7 bases, with 15 bases between them. The CDR3 consists of 16 residues. CDR3 region: CASSQDLRGASEKLFF. DNA of the CDR3: TGTGCCAGCAGCCAAGATCTTCGGGGGGCAAGTGAAAAACTGTTTTTT.

The chain combines TRBV5-1 with TRBJ2-1; TRBD1 agrees at 9 bases. The CDR3 has 13 amino acids. V was clipped by 7 bases and J by 6 bases; unmatched bases: 5. Germline CDR1 reads SGHRS; CDR2 reads YFSETQ. CDR3 DNA sequence: TGCGCCAGCTCGACAGGGGGGATCAATGAGCAGTTCTTC. Its protein is CASSTGGINEQFF.

This chain links TRBV18 with TRBJ2-7, with D maybe TRBD1 (5 bases). The CDR3 totals 14 residues. Germline CDR1 KGHSH, CDR2 LQKENI. Trimming removed 6 bases at V and 3 bases at J, with 15 bases between. The CDR3 sequence: CASSPPAGIYEQYF. The CDR3 nucleotides are TGTGCCAGCTCTCCCCCTGCAGGGATCTACGAGCAGTACTTC.

This clone appeared once. The chain links TRBV2 to TRBJ2-2, with TRBD2 identical over 15 bases. Germline V gene sequence: CDR1 SNHLY, CDR2 FYNNEI. The CDR3 length is 16 residues. V trimming: 6 bases; J trimming: 2 bases; junction bases outside the gene matches: 1. CDR3: CASRGLAGGNTGELFF. The CDR3 DNA is TGTGCCAGCAGGGGACTAGCGGGGGGCAACACCGGGGAGCTGTTTTTT.

The V gene is TRBV24-1, the J gene TRBJ1-2, with 8 positions matching TRBD1. Looked up from germline, CDR1 is KGHDR and CDR2 is SFDVKD. V was pared by 9 bases and J by 4 bases, with 3 bases of the junction left unmatched. This CDR3 spans 12 amino acids. DNA for the CDR3: TGTGCCACCTCAGACAGGGGCTATGGCTACACCTTC. Its translation is CATSDRGYGYTF.

This chain uses TRBV24-1 with TRBJ2-3; maybe TRBD1 (6 bases). This CDR3 is built from 14 residues. Germline V lookup: CDR1 KGHDR, CDR2 SFDVKD. Trimming left V 2 bases short and J 3 bases short, with 8 bases between. CDR3 DNA sequence: TGTGCCACCAGTGATTACCAGGGGACAGATACGCAGTATTTT. Protein sequence: CATSDYQGTDTQYF.

This clone was recorded once. This chain joins TRBV10-3 and TRBJ1-6; unclear D gene. Trimming shortened V by 4 bases and J by 9 bases, and 13 bases separated the two germline ends. From germline, CDR1 is ENHRY and CDR2 SYGVKD. The CDR3 runs to 14 residues. DNA for the CDR3: TGTGCCATCAGTGGACACCTTCAAGGTTCACCCCTCCACTTT. Its protein is CAISGHLQGSPLHF.

In this sample, this clone turned up a few times. V is TRBV5-4 and J is TRBJ1-2; possibly TRBD1 for D (5 bases). Germline values: CDR1 SGHNT, CDR2 YYREEE (reference sequence). This CDR3 region has 15 residues. Trimming removed 5 bases from V and 4 bases from J, with 18 bases in between. The CDR3 is CASRLGHPHLYGYTF. The CDR3, as DNA: TGTGCCAGCAGACTCGGACACCCCCACCTCTATGGCTACACCTTC.

The J gene is TRBJ2-5, the V gene TRBV15; D remains unclear. Per the germline V gene, CDR1 is LNHNV and CDR2 is YYDKDF (reference sequence). CDR3 size: 13 residues. Trimming cost V 6 bases and J 0 bases, with 8 bases left between them. CDR3 nucleotides: TGTGCCACCAGAGCTTCGTACCAAGAGACCCAGTACTTC. Its translation is CATRASYQETQYF.

This chain uses TRBV30 with TRBJ1-5; D gene uncertain. This CDR3 contains 10 residues. CDR1 is GTSNPN and CDR2 is SVGIG in the germline V gene (reference sequence). CDR3 in DNA: TGTGCTGCGGGCCTTCAGCCCCAGCATTTT. Translated, it gives CAAGLQPQHF. The variable domain in full, completed from reference TRBV30 and TRBJ1-5, reads SQTIHQWPATLVQPVGSPLSLECTVEGTSNPNLYWYRQAAGRGLQLLFYSVGIGQISSEVPQNLSASRPQDRQFILSSKKLLLSDSGFYLCAAGLQPQHFGDGTRLSIL.

The V call is TRBV28, the J call TRBJ2-1; TRBD2 matches at 9 bases. V lost 5 bases to trimming and J lost 4 bases; unmatched junction nucleotides: 12. The CDR3 runs 17 residues. Germline CDR1 MDHEN, CDR2 SYDVKM. The CDR3 sequence is CASSPPPASGNYNEQFF. The CDR3 DNA follows: TGTGCCAGCAGTCCCCCACCTGCTAGCGGGAATTACAATGAGCAGTTCTTC.

The V and J genes are TRBV11-2 and TRBJ1-5, with 7 bases matching TRBD1. V shed 10 bases and J 4 bases; nucleotides not matched to a gene: 4. CDR3 length equals 12 residues. Germline V gene data show CDR1 as SGHAT and CDR2 as FQNNGV. The DNA for the CDR3 is TGTGCCACTACGGACAGGAATCAGCCCCAGCATTTT. Its protein is CATTDRNQPQHF.

V gene TRBV5-4 combines with J gene TRBJ2-3; 8 positions agree with TRBD2. The CDR3 sequence is 17 residues long. V lost 0 bases and J lost 1; bases outside the gene matches: 7. CDR1 SGHNT and CDR2 YYREEE come from the germline V gene (reference sequence). CDR3 sequence: CASSLAGGALGTDTQYF. DNA for the CDR3: TGTGCCAGCAGCTTGGCCGGGGGGGCCTTAGGCACAGATACGCAGTATTTT.

V usage is TRBV7-8 and J usage is TRBJ2-2; 13 positions agree with TRBD2. V shed 4 bases and J 1 base; nucleotides not matched to a gene: 6. The CDR3 length is 18 residues. Germline loops: CDR1 SGHVS, CDR2 FQNEAQ. CDR3 sequence reads: CASSSRLAGGLNTGELFF. The CDR3 nucleotides read TGTGCCAGCAGCTCCAGACTAGCGGGGGGACTGAACACCGGGGAGCTGTTTTTT.